Here is one T cell receptor (beta chain) with its context. In the authors' methods: Reference gene primer amplification yielded estimated nucleated cell counts. Some clones are missing from TCRdb's copy, which holds only in-frame ones; the method was immunoSEQ multiplex PCR. The V and J calls and clone size were taken over from that table, and D and trimming were inferred from the DNA. Of about 64,000 clones listed, approximately 86% are singletons. These data belong to a study of blood T cell repertoires in COVID-19. Turning to the study itself: COVID-19 samples, acute and convalescent, were from the United States, Italy and Spain. PBMCs, B-cell-depleted T cells, or T cells provided the cDNA or gDNA that made up the material.

V shed 4 bases, J shed 3 bases, and the junction held 5 bases outside the gene matches. This CDR3 spans 15 amino acids. Germline assignment: CDR1 MGHDK and CDR2 SYGVNS. The source of this sequence is a middle-aged man with acute or convalescent COVID-19. The gene calls are TRBV25-1 and TRBJ2-7; 11 bases are a match to TRBD2. Sequences were obtained from peripheral blood. The CDR3 DNA sequence: TGTGCCAGCAGTGCCCGGCTAGCGGGGGGCTACGAGCAGTACTTC. This translates into CASSARLAGGYEQYF.